This T cell receptor beta chain was sequenced during a study of CD8 T cells in Susac syndrome. Study findings and constraints: An acknowledgment was made by the study that its TCR sequencing and HLA analysis involved relatively few individuals.

For this clonotype: Its antigen is not known.

RNA amounts of roughly 0.5 to 1 ug underwent reverse transcription with random hexamers. Amplification of TCR beta CDR3 was carried out by immunoSEQ multiplex PCR, which covered 54 Vbeta and 13 Jbeta segments. TCRdb used MiXCR to reprocess the immunoSEQ multiplex PCR reads, holding one entry per CDR3 protein. The sample consists of some 160,000 distinct CDR3 sequences, 92% of them appearing once. The sequence derives from a human donor in good health. Sequenced sample: CD4+ T cells from PBMCs.

The CDR3 protein is CASSRGGGYNEQFF. For the CDR3, the DNA is TGCGCCAGCAGTCGAGGGGGGGGCTACAATGAGCAGTTCTTC. The chain has TRBV10-1 and TRBJ2-1, with D perhaps TRBD2 (7 bases). Trimming cost V 5 bases and J 3 bases, with 11 bases left between them. The CDR3 extends over 14 amino acids. The germline V gene has CDR1 WNHNN and CDR2 SYGVQD (reference sequence).